This T cell receptor (beta chain) originates from a study of blood T cell repertoires in COVID-19. Grouping used clinical history reported by participants in a survey and questionnaire. The data were produced by immunoSEQ multiplex PCR, yet TCRdb's version contains in-frame clones alone and is incomplete. This table holds over 200,000 clones, around 90% found once. V shed 4 bases and J shed 4 bases, with 13 bases lying between them. Per the germline V gene, CDR1 is GTSNPN and CDR2 is SVGIG (reference sequence). The CDR3 spans 14 residues. The chain combines TRBV30 with TRBJ2-2; D is perhaps TRBD2 (5 bases). Specimen: PBMCs or T cells enriched from blood (not recorded which). This sequence was found in a man between 25 and 39 years old who had recovered from COVID-19. The DNA for the CDR3 is TGTGCCTGGACACGGGATGGCATCACCGGGGAGCTGTTTTTT. Encoded protein: CAWTRDGITGELFF.